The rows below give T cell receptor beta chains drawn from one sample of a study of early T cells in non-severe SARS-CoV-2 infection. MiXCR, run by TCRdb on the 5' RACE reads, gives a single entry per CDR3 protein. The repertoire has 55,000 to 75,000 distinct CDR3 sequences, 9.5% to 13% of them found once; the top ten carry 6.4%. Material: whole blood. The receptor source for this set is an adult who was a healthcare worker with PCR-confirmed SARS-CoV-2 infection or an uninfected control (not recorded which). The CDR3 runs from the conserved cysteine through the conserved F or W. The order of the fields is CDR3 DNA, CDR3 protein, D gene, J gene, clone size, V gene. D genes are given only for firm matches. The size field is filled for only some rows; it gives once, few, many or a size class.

CDR3 DNA: TGTGCCAGCCTTCAGGGAGACAAAAACATTCAGTACTTC
CDR3 protein: CASLQGDKNIQYF
D gene: .
J gene: TRBJ2-4
clone size: .
V gene: TRBV2

CDR3 DNA: TGTGCCAGTAGGAGGGCCGGCTACAATGAGCAGTTCTTC
CDR3 protein: CASRRAGYNEQFF
D gene: .
J gene: TRBJ2-1
clone size: many
V gene: TRBV12-3/TRBV12-4

CDR3 DNA: TGCAGTGCAATAAAGGGGGCCTACGAACAGTACTTC
CDR3 protein: CSAIKGAYEQYF
D gene: TRBD1
J gene: TRBJ2-7
clone size: few
V gene: TRBV20-1

CDR3 DNA: TGTGCCAGCAGCTTTTCAGGGGGGACAGATACGCAGTATTTT
CDR3 protein: CASSFSGGTDTQYF
D gene: .
J gene: TRBJ2-3
clone size: .
V gene: TRBV11-2

CDR3 DNA: TGCAGCGCGACACGGGACGATCCCCCCTACGAGCAGTACTTC
CDR3 protein: CSATRDDPPYEQYF
D gene: .
J gene: TRBJ2-7
clone size: .
V gene: TRBV29-1

CDR3 DNA: TGTGCCAGCAGCTTTTTTTCAGAAACAGGGGAAGAGAATGAAGCTTTCTTT
CDR3 protein: CASSFFSETGEENEAFF
D gene: TRBD1
J gene: TRBJ1-1
clone size: .
V gene: TRBV5-4

CDR3 DNA: TGTGCCAGCAGCTTTCTAGCGGGCCCAAACACCGGGGAGCTGTTTTTT
CDR3 protein: CASSFLAGPNTGELFF
D gene: TRBD2
J gene: TRBJ2-2
clone size: .
V gene: TRBV11-1

CDR3 DNA: TGTGCCAGCGGACTAGCGGGAGGCGAGCAGTACTTC
CDR3 protein: CASGLAGGEQYF
D gene: TRBD2
J gene: TRBJ2-7
clone size: many
V gene: TRBV28

CDR3 DNA: TGTGCCAGCAGCCGGGACAGCGCCTGGGAGCAGTACTTC
CDR3 protein: CASSRDSAWEQYF
D gene: TRBD1
J gene: TRBJ2-7
clone size: few
V gene: TRBV7-9

CDR3 DNA: TGTGCCAGCAGCTTAGGGGCTATAGGGTACAATGAGCAGTTCTTC
CDR3 protein: CASSLGAIGYNEQFF
D gene: .
J gene: TRBJ2-1
clone size: .
V gene: TRBV7-3

CDR3 DNA: TGTGCCAGCAGCCTACAGGGGGCACCCCTCCACTTT
CDR3 protein: CASSLQGAPLHF
D gene: TRBD1
J gene: TRBJ1-6
clone size: .
V gene: TRBV5-5

CDR3 DNA: TGTGCCAGCACCTACTGGGGGGTCAATCAGCCCCAGCATTTT
CDR3 protein: CASTYWGVNQPQHF
D gene: .
J gene: TRBJ1-5
clone size: .
V gene: TRBV6-2/TRBV6-3

CDR3 DNA: TGTGCCAGCAGCTACCCCCTGCAAGCCTCGCAGTATTTT
CDR3 protein: CASSYPLQASQYF
D gene: .
J gene: TRBJ2-3
clone size: .
V gene: TRBV7-2

CDR3 DNA: TGTGCCAGCAGCTTGGGAATAGGGGTCGCCGGGGAGCTGTTTTTT
CDR3 protein: CASSLGIGVAGELFF
D gene: .
J gene: TRBJ2-2
clone size: .
V gene: TRBV7-3

CDR3 DNA: TGTGCCAGCAGTTTATGGGATAGGAGTCTAGCCAAAAACATTCAGTACTTC
CDR3 protein: CASSLWDRSLAKNIQYF
D gene: .
J gene: TRBJ2-4
clone size: few
V gene: TRBV28

CDR3 DNA: TGTGCCAGCACCAATCCTTTCGATAGCCAGCTAAAAAACCAAGAGACCCAGTACTTC
CDR3 protein: CASTNPFDSQLKNQETQYF
D gene: .
J gene: TRBJ2-5
clone size: many
V gene: TRBV2

CDR3 DNA: TGCAGTGCCATACGCCCAGGAAGGCGGAATCAGCCCCAGCATTTT
CDR3 protein: CSAIRPGRRNQPQHF
D gene: .
J gene: TRBJ1-5
clone size: .
V gene: TRBV20-1

CDR3 DNA: TGCGCCAGCAGCCGCCCTTCGGGGCAGTTAAGACTCTCAGGCAATGAGCAGTTCTTC
CDR3 protein: CASSRPSGQLRLSGNEQFF
D gene: .
J gene: TRBJ2-1
clone size: few
V gene: TRBV4-1